This note documents a single T cell receptor (beta chain) sequence. Its specificity is unknown. This record belongs to a study of cytomegalovirus exposure and HLA in healthy donors. Study observations and caveats: Across donors, presence/absence analyses took sequencing depth to be roughly uniform. The study found most TCR sequences rare, yet found some public TCRs in many donors. The study put some 160 TCR beta chains on its list as cytomegalovirus-associated. A few chains linked to CMV were shown in vitro to be specific for CMV antigens.

CDR1 and CDR2 (germline): SGHDT, YYEEEE. This CDR3 has 12 amino acids. V dropped 4 bases and J dropped 3 bases, with 7 bases sitting between them. The PCR was carried out with 60 Vbeta primers and 13 Jbeta primers. TCRdb's copy holds only in-frame clones and misses some; the assay was immunoSEQ multiplex PCR. Seen in this sample are approximately 150,000 clones; the ten most common clones hold 1.5% to 1.8%. This clonotype was sampled from a woman between 40 and 50 years old in good health and CMV-seronegative. V gene TRBV5-6 combines with J gene TRBJ1-2, with D maybe TRBD1 (5 bases). The sample consisted of PBMCs. CDR3 nucleotides: TGTGCCAGCAGCGCAGGGCACTATGGCTACACCTTC. It encodes CASSAGHYGYTF.